This T cell receptor (beta chain) is drawn from a study of T cell responses to AZD1222 COVID-19 vaccine. Generated by immunoSEQ multiplex PCR, the TCRdb table keeps only in-frame clones and is missing some. The sample comprises around 160,000 clones, about 91% of which are singletons, and more than 12% rests with the top ten. Regarding this clone: The antigen is unknown.

Trimming left V 7 bases short and J 7 bases short, with 20 bases between. Germline V gives CDR1 SNHLY, CDR2 FYNNEI. This CDR3 contains 15 residues. General study points: In a largely white British group with more females than males, clonal diversity was possibly underestimated.

The sequenced sample was peripheral blood, obtained on day 0 of AZD1222 vaccination. V usage is TRBV2 and J usage is TRBJ1-5, with a possible D match to TRBD1 (5 bases). The sequence derives from an adult in good health. The CDR3 reads CASKRQQNGGQPQHF. The CDR3 nucleotides read TGTGCCAGCAAGCGACAGCAGAATGGGGGGCAGCCCCAGCATTTT.